This passage covers 21 T cell receptor beta chains from one sample sequenced in a study of vaccination effects on CD4 cells after COVID-19. Expansion with viral peptide pools was applied to antigen-specific CD4+ T cells by the ViraFEST assay prior to sequencing. Cells that had been cultured for less than eleven days were the source of isolated CD4+ T cells. Nucleocapsid antibody tests were negative, and the vaccine recipients had no prior SARS-CoV-2 infection. Only in-frame clones appear in the TCRdb table, and some are missing; sequencing was by immunoSEQ multiplex PCR. The repertoire holds approximately 68,000 clones, with around 79% as singletons. Their recognized antigens are unknown. Material: CD4+ T cells from PBMCs cultured with SARS-CoV-2 spike peptides, obtained before COVID-19 vaccination. The receptors come from a human donor who received a COVID-19 vaccine.

The chain has TRBV18 and TRBJ2-3; 11 positions agree with TRBD2. CDR3 size: 16 residues. V was clipped by 3 bases and J by 0 bases; unmatched bases: 2. Germline lookup yields CDR1 KGHSH and CDR2 LQKENI. The CDR3 sequence: CASSPRLAGSTDTQYF. The CDR3 DNA reads as TGTGCCAGCTCACCTCGACTAGCGGGGAGCACAGATACGCAGTATTTT.

V is TRBV30 and J is TRBJ2-7; 7 nucleotides line up with TRBD1. Germline V gives CDR1 GTSNPN, CDR2 SVGIG (reference sequence). CDR3 length: 15 residues. V lost 0 bases, J lost 1 base, and 6 bases stayed unmatched. The DNA of the CDR3 is TGTGCCTGGAGTGTACCGGGACAGAAATCCTACGAGCAGTACGTC. The encoded protein is CAWSVPGQKSYEQYV.

The V and J genes are TRBV5-1 and TRBJ2-3; D uncertain. This CDR3 contains 14 residues. Germline V gene sequence: CDR1 SGHRS, CDR2 YFSETQ. V was shortened by 0 bases and J by 2 bases, with 7 bases between the two germline ends. The CDR3 is CASSLGVPTDTQYF. The CDR3, as DNA: TGCGCCAGCAGCTTGGGGGTTCCCACAGATACGCAGTATTTT.

The chain employs TRBV6-2 or TRBV6-3 and TRBJ1-1; 8 bases line up with TRBD1. The CDR3 is 18 amino acids. Trimming cost V 4 bases and J 4 bases; bases outside gene matches: 17. Germline V gene sequence: CDR1 MNHEY, CDR2 SVGEGT. The CDR3 spells CASSSGDRRGSGGTEAFF. DNA for the CDR3: TGTGCCAGCAGTTCGGGGGACAGGAGAGGGTCGGGAGGCACTGAAGCTTTCTTT.

The V gene is TRBV6-6, the J gene TRBJ1-2; the D gene is possibly TRBD1 (5 bases). This CDR3 is built from 13 residues. Germline CDR1 and CDR2: MNHNY and SVGAGI (reference sequence). Between the trimmed V and J ends, which lost 6 bases and 4 bases, there was a span of 12 bases. The CDR3 here is CASSETGTYGYTF. CDR3 nucleotide sequence: TGTGCCAGCAGCGAAACCGGGACCTATGGCTACACCTTC.

Note on this clone: This sample includes further DNA sequences coding for the same CDR3. DNA of the CDR3: TGTGCCAGTAGTATACAGGGTTTAGACACCGGGGAGCTGTTTTTT. It codes for CASSIQGLDTGELFF. The V gene is TRBV19, the J gene TRBJ2-2; D might be TRBD1 (5 bases). The CDR3 extends over 15 amino acids. Trimming stripped 2 bases from V and 3 bases from J, with 10 bases between. From germline, CDR1 is LNHDA and CDR2 SQIVND (reference sequence).

The V call is TRBV9, the J call TRBJ2-5; D not certain. Trimming removed 0 bases at V and 1 base at J, with 13 bases between. In germline, CDR1 is SGDLS, CDR2 YYNGEE. CDR3 length: 16 residues. CDR3 loop: CASSVGPQALQETQYF. CDR3 nucleotide sequence: TGTGCCAGCAGCGTAGGACCGCAGGCGCTCCAAGAGACCCAGTACTTC.

The chain employs TRBV3-1 (or the pseudogene TRBV3-2) and TRBJ1-5, with 7 bases identical to TRBD1. V was pared by 5 bases and J by 4 bases, with 2 bases of the junction left unmatched. CDR1 and CDR2 from the germline V gene are LGHDT and YNNKEL (reference sequence). There are 13 residues in the CDR3. This CDR3 is CASSWDRNQPQHF. In DNA form, the CDR3 reads TGTGCCAGCAGCTGGGACAGAAATCAGCCCCAGCATTTT.

The chain has TRBV15 and TRBJ2-4; TRBD1 might be the D (6 bases). Per germline, CDR1 LNHNV and CDR2 YYDKDF (reference sequence). The CDR3 consists of 16 residues. Trimming shortened V by 3 bases and J by 4 bases, and 16 bases separated the two germline ends. As DNA, the CDR3 is TGTGCCACCAGCAGCATTGCAGGGGTTTCAAAAAACATTCAGTACTTC. Translating it yields CATSSIAGVSKNIQYF.

The chain uses TRBV7-9 and TRBJ2-7, with 9 positions matching TRBD1. The CDR3 is 15 amino acids. Germline lookup yields CDR1 SEHNR and CDR2 FQNEAQ (reference sequence). After removal of 2 bases from V and 4 bases from J, the junction contained 6 bases not matched to a gene. The CDR3, as DNA: TGTGCCAGCAGCTTATTAGGACAGGGGAAGTACGAGCAGTACGTC. It specifies CASSLLGQGKYEQYV.

This clone was counted once. The CDR3 region is CATSVRDGGYTF. The CDR3, as DNA: TGTGCCACCAGTGTAAGGGACGGTGGATACACCTTC. The chain links TRBV24-1 to TRBJ1-2; perhaps TRBD1 as D (5 bases). CDR1 is KGHDR and CDR2 is SFDVKD in the germline V gene. The V end was cut by 5 bases, the J end by 11 bases, with 14 bases between. This CDR3 spans 12 amino acids.

This clone was counted once. V is TRBV28 and J is TRBJ2-3, with 9 bases identical to TRBD2. The CDR3 has 16 residues. CDR1 and CDR2 from the germline V gene are MDHEN and SYDVKM. The trim removed 1 base at V and 4 bases at J, leaving 6 bases unmatched. The CDR3 nucleotides are TGTGCCAGCAGTTTATTGGGTAGCGGGGGCCCAGATACGCAGTATTTT. This codes for CASSLLGSGGPDTQYF.

This chain uses TRBV5-1 with TRBJ2-2, with D maybe TRBD2 (7 bases). V was shortened by 5 bases and J by 3 bases, with 14 bases between the two germline ends. The germline CDR1 and CDR2 sequences are SGHRS and YFSETQ. CDR3 length equals 15 residues. The CDR3 bases are TGCGCCAGCAGTCTGGAGGGGGGGTACACCGGGGAGCTGTTTTTT. Translation: CASSLEGGYTGELFF.

CDR3 in amino acids: CASSFQGSTDTQYF. The DNA of the CDR3 is TGTGCCAGCAGCTTCCAGGGTTCGACAGATACGCAGTATTTT. The chain is built from TRBV5-4 and TRBJ2-3; the D gene is possibly TRBD1 (5 bases). The CDR3 sequence is 14 residues long. The V gene lost 2 bases and the J gene lost 3 bases, with 10 bases spanning the gap. The germline gives CDR1 SGHNT, CDR2 YYREEE (reference sequence).

The chain couples TRBV14 to TRBJ2-5; TRBD1 aligns across 8 bases. J gave up 5 bases and V 0 bases, and 14 bases lay outside the gene matches. Germline assignment: CDR1 SGHDN and CDR2 FVKESK. This CDR3 is built from 18 residues. DNA of the CDR3: TGTGCCAGCAGCCAAGATCGTGGTTTCGGCAGGGGGCTGGAGACCCAGTACTTC. Its translation is CASSQDRGFGRGLETQYF.

The V call is TRBV23-1, the J call TRBJ1-5, with 7 bases that match TRBD1. TRBV23-1 is placed among ORFs of uncertain function. After removal of 1 base from V and 5 bases from J, the junction contained 8 bases not matched to a gene. The CDR3 is 16 residues long. The CDR3 region has the DNA TGCGCCAGCAGTCAATTGCTAGGGGGCTGCGATCAGCCCCAGCATTTT. It is translated as CASSQLLGGCDQPQHF.

As DNA, the CDR3 is TGTGCCAGCAGAGTGGACAGCAACTATGGCTACACCTTC. It encodes CASRVDSNYGYTF. The chain uses TRBV6-5 and TRBJ1-2; a weak D match, TRBD1 (6 bases). V was pared by 6 bases and J by 2 bases, with 10 bases between. CDR1 is MNHEY, CDR2 SVGAGI, per germline. This CDR3 region has 13 residues.

This chain connects TRBV2 to TRBJ2-4; D may match TRBD1 or TRBD2 (5 bases each). This CDR3 spans 15 amino acids. The V end was cut by 7 bases, the J end by 4 bases, with 17 bases between. The germline CDR1 and CDR2 sequences are SNHLY and FYNNEI. CDR3 nucleotides: TGTGCCAGCAATCCTACGGGGACGGGAAAAAACATTCAGTACTTC. It is translated as CASNPTGTGKNIQYF. Full variable domain (missing parts from reference TRBV2 and TRBJ2-4): EPEVTQTPSHQVTQMGQEVILRCVPISNHLYFYWYRQILGQKVEFLVSFYNNEISEKSEIFDDQFSVERPDGSNFTLKIRSTKLEDSAMYFCASNPTGTGKNIQYFGAGTRLSVL.

The CDR3 here is CASSLTGAGNYGYTF. CDR3 nucleotides: TGTGCCAGCAGCTTAACAGGGGCGGGGAACTATGGCTACACCTTC. The rearrangement uses TRBV5-4 and TRBJ1-2, with 7 bases fitting TRBD1. The trim removed 2 bases at V and 2 bases at J, leaving 6 bases unmatched. Germline values: CDR1 SGHNT, CDR2 YYREEE (reference sequence). The CDR3 length is 15 residues.

The genes are TRBV18 and TRBJ1-1; TRBD1 matches 7 bases. CDR1 is KGHSH and CDR2 is LQKENI in the germline V gene. The CDR3 runs 16 residues. J gave up 1 base and V 3 bases, and 8 bases lay outside the gene matches. The CDR3 region is CASSPKGDRENTEAFF. Here the CDR3 DNA reads TGTGCCAGCTCACCTAAAGGGGACAGAGAGAACACTGAAGCTTTCTTT. The whole variable domain, filled in from reference TRBV18 and TRBJ1-1, reads NAGVMQNPRHLVRRRGQEARLRCSPMKGHSHVYWYRQLPEEGLKFMVYLQKENIIDESGMPKERFSAEFPKEGPSILRIQQVVRGDSAAYFCASSPKGDRENTEAFFGQGTRLTVV.

The CDR3 loop is CASSPPGPQETQYF. CDR3 bases: TGTGCCAGCTCACCGCCGGGACCCCAAGAGACCCAGTACTTC. The V and J genes are TRBV18 and TRBJ2-5; D may be TRBD1 or TRBD2 (5 bases each). V lost 3 bases to trimming and J lost 1 base, with 9 bases between them. The length of the CDR3 is 14 residues. CDR1 is KGHSH, CDR2 LQKENI, per germline.